This TCR beta chain is drawn from a study of blood T cell repertoires in COVID-19. This clone is medium-sized (0.01 to 0.1%). TCRdb's table, derived via immunoSEQ multiplex PCR, lists solely in-frame clones and lacks some. The sample contains some 270,000 clones, approximately 89% of which appear only once. This TCR was recovered from a woman aged 40-49 years who had recovered from COVID-19. Sequenced input: peripheral blood.

CDR3 sequence reads: CASSFALPYEQYF. The CDR3 nucleotides are TGTGCCAGCAGTTTCGCACTTCCCTACGAGCAGTACTTC. This chain joins TRBV12-3 or TRBV12-4 and TRBJ2-7; D is uncertain. This CDR3 contains 13 residues. V gave up 3 bases and J gave up 2 bases, with 8 bases separating them.